Listed below are T cell receptor beta chains from one sample, sequenced in a study of blood T cell repertoires in COVID-19. TCRdb keeps only in-frame clones here, not all; method: immunoSEQ multiplex PCR. The profile shows roughly 100,000 clones, 80% to 85% of them singletons. Material: peripheral blood. These TCRs come from a woman at least 80 years old with acute or convalescent COVID-19. Both conserved end residues are part of each CDR3. Each record gives: CDR3 protein, CDR3 DNA, clone size, V gene, J gene, D gene. A D gene is named only where the DNA matches it firmly. Not every row has a clone size; where given, it reads once, few, many or a size class.

cdr3_aa: CASSFGRRDEQYF; cdr3_nt: TGTGCCAGCAGTTTTGGCCGGCGGGACGAGCAGTACTTC; clone_size: NA; v_call: TRBV12-3/TRBV12-4; j_call: TRBJ2-7; d_call: NA
cdr3_aa: CAISVRRSYEQYF; cdr3_nt: TGTGCCATCAGTGTACGGAGATCCTACGAGCAGTACTTC; clone_size: NA; v_call: TRBV10-3; j_call: TRBJ2-7; d_call: NA
cdr3_aa: CASSPTKGGGTEAFF; cdr3_nt: TGTGCCAGCTCACCAACTAAAGGGGGCGGGACTGAAGCTTTCTTT; clone_size: once; v_call: TRBV18; j_call: TRBJ1-1; d_call: TRBD1
cdr3_aa: CASSREAWPNNEQFF; cdr3_nt: TGTGCCAGCAGCCGCGAGGCTTGGCCAAACAATGAGCAGTTCTTC; clone_size: many; v_call: TRBV11-3; j_call: TRBJ2-1; d_call: NA
cdr3_aa: CSVTGLAGGTGELFF; cdr3_nt: TGCAGCGTAACGGGACTAGCGGGAGGAACCGGGGAGCTGTTTTTT; clone_size: NA; v_call: TRBV29-1; j_call: TRBJ2-2; d_call: TRBD2
cdr3_aa: CASSPMGQHNEQFF; cdr3_nt: TGTGCCAGCAGTCCAATGGGACAGCACAATGAGCAGTTCTTC; clone_size: NA; v_call: TRBV27; j_call: TRBJ2-1; d_call: TRBD1
cdr3_aa: CASSQGHSDEQFF; cdr3_nt: TGCGCCAGCAGCCAAGGACATTCCGATGAGCAGTTCTTC; clone_size: NA; v_call: TRBV5-1; j_call: TRBJ2-1; d_call: NA
cdr3_aa: CASSGSADTQYF; cdr3_nt: TGTGCCAGCAGTGGCTCGGCAGATACGCAGTATTTT; clone_size: few; v_call: TRBV2; j_call: TRBJ2-3; d_call: NA
cdr3_aa: CASIGQGAPGRQPQHF; cdr3_nt: TGTGCCAGCATCGGACAGGGGGCGCCGGGACGTCAGCCCCAGCATTTT; clone_size: once; v_call: TRBV2; j_call: TRBJ1-5; d_call: TRBD1
cdr3_aa: CASSLWIGETGTEAFF; cdr3_nt: TGTGCCAGCAGCTTATGGATCGGAGAGACCGGCACTGAAGCTTTCTTT; clone_size: NA; v_call: TRBV13; j_call: TRBJ1-1; d_call: NA
cdr3_aa: CSVKGFNYGYTF; cdr3_nt: TGCAGCGTAAAGGGGTTCAACTATGGCTACACCTTC; clone_size: NA; v_call: TRBV29-1; j_call: TRBJ1-2; d_call: NA
cdr3_aa: CSATLAYEQYF; cdr3_nt: TGCAGCGCGACTCTAGCGTACGAGCAGTACTTC; clone_size: NA; v_call: TRBV29-1; j_call: TRBJ2-7; d_call: NA
cdr3_aa: CASSTVTGGADTQYF; cdr3_nt: TGCGCCAGCAGCACCGTGACAGGGGGGGCCGATACGCAGTATTTT; clone_size: NA; v_call: TRBV5-1; j_call: TRBJ2-3; d_call: TRBD1
cdr3_aa: CAISSGLAGVEQFF; cdr3_nt: TGTGCCATCAGTTCGGGACTAGCGGGAGTCGAGCAGTTCTTC; clone_size: NA; v_call: TRBV10-3; j_call: TRBJ2-1; d_call: TRBD2
cdr3_aa: CASSLAGDRVGQPQHF; cdr3_nt: TGTGCCAGCAGCTTAGCGGGGGACAGGGTGGGCCAGCCCCAGCATTTT; clone_size: NA; v_call: TRBV7-9; j_call: TRBJ1-5; d_call: TRBD1
cdr3_aa: CASSQIPWTGLSSGANVLTF; cdr3_nt: TGTGCCAGCAGCCAGATCCCTTGGACAGGTCTCTCCTCTGGGGCCAACGTCCTGACTTTC; clone_size: NA; v_call: TRBV14; j_call: TRBJ2-6; d_call: TRBD1
cdr3_aa: CASSPRPTREFMNTEAFF; cdr3_nt: TGTGCCAGCAGCCCTCGGCCTACTCGGGAGTTCATGAACACTGAAGCTTTCTTT; clone_size: NA; v_call: TRBV9; j_call: TRBJ1-1; d_call: NA
cdr3_aa: CASSHGPGLAGESTGELFF; cdr3_nt: TGTGCCAGCAGCCATGGCCCGGGGCTAGCGGGAGAAAGCACCGGGGAGCTGTTTTTT; clone_size: NA; v_call: TRBV3-1/TRBV3-2; j_call: TRBJ2-2; d_call: TRBD2
cdr3_aa: CASSPGQSSYEQYF; cdr3_nt: TGTGCCAGCTCACCGGGACAGAGCTCCTACGAGCAGTACTTC; clone_size: NA; v_call: TRBV18; j_call: TRBJ2-7; d_call: TRBD1
cdr3_aa: CASSIDRGSYEQYF; cdr3_nt: TGCGCCAGCAGCATAGACAGGGGATCCTACGAGCAGTACTTC; clone_size: NA; v_call: TRBV5-1; j_call: TRBJ2-7; d_call: TRBD1
cdr3_aa: CASSADRNYGYTF; cdr3_nt: TGTGCCAGCAGCGCGGACAGAAACTATGGCTACACCTTC; clone_size: NA; v_call: TRBV7-6; j_call: TRBJ1-2; d_call: NA
cdr3_aa: CASREGLASSHEQFF; cdr3_nt: TGTGCCAGCAGGGAGGGACTAGCATCGTCCCATGAGCAGTTCTTC; clone_size: NA; v_call: TRBV5-6; j_call: TRBJ2-1; d_call: TRBD2